Listed below are T cell receptor beta chains from one sample, sequenced in a study of Ad26.COV2.S vaccination and SARS-CoV-2 variants. Libraries were prepared by immunoSEQ multiplex PCR; TCRdb keeps only in-frame clonotypes and omits some of them. The sample consists of fewer than 800,000 clones, roughly 90% of them appearing once. The sequenced sample was peripheral blood, obtained in a trial of Ad26.COV2.S vaccine versus placebo. These receptors all stem from a person between 18 and 59 years old who received the Ad26.COV2.S COVID-19 vaccine or a placebo. Each CDR3 is given with its conserved first and last residue. The D gene is left open where the match is weak. Clone size appears in some rows only: once, few, many, or a class for an expanded clone.

clone_size | j_call | d_call | v_call | cdr3_aa | cdr3_nt
once | TRBJ1-5 | . | TRBV19 | CASSTRQPHQPQHF | TGTGCCAGTTCGACCCGCCAACCTCATCAGCCCCAGCATTTT
. | TRBJ1-1 | . | TRBV29-1 | CSAPWGLGTEAFF | TGCAGCGCGCCGTGGGGGTTGGGGACTGAAGCTTTCTTT
. | TRBJ2-1 | . | TRBV5-1 | CASSLDWIDNEQFF | TGCGCCAGCAGCTTGGATTGGATCGACAATGAGCAGTTCTTC
. | TRBJ2-3 | . | TRBV7-2 | CASSLGTPRTDTQYF | TGTGCCAGCAGCCTCGGGACCCCGCGCACAGATACGCAGTATTTT
. | TRBJ1-1 | TRBD1 | TRBV6-6 | CASSYDRGSAFF | TGTGCCAGCAGTTATGACAGGGGATCAGCTTTCTTT
. | TRBJ2-3 | . | TRBV9 | CASSVVGASTDTQYF | TGTGCCAGCAGCGTAGTCGGGGCTAGCACAGATACGCAGTATTTT
. | TRBJ2-7 | . | TRBV10-3 | CAISQDTLYEQYF | TGTGCCATCTCGCAGGACACCCTCTACGAGCAGTACTTC
once | TRBJ2-7 | . | TRBV19 | CASSKSRNEQYF | TGTGCCAGTAGCAAAAGCAGGAACGAGCAGTACTTC
once | TRBJ1-1 | . | TRBV5-1 | CASSIRGGVNTEAFF | TGCGCCAGCAGCATTCGGGGCGGGGTGAACACTGAAGCTTTCTTT
. | TRBJ2-7 | . | TRBV24-1 | CATSDFVGAYEQYF | TGTGCCACCAGTGATTTTGTCGGGGCCTACGAGCAGTACTTC
. | TRBJ1-2 | TRBD1 | TRBV19 | CASSMERQGIYGYTF | TGTGCCAGTAGTATGGAGCGACAGGGGATTTATGGCTACACCTTC
. | TRBJ1-2 | TRBD1 | TRBV7-2 | CASSLQQAGQIYGYTF | TGTGCCAGCAGCTTACAACAGGCGGGACAGATCTATGGCTACACCTTC
. | TRBJ2-7 | . | TRBV15 | CATSRVATRSYEQYF | TGTGCCACCAGCAGAGTTGCGACCCGCTCCTACGAGCAGTACTTC
. | TRBJ1-2 | . | TRBV6-5 | CASSPNQEFYGYTF | TGTGCCAGCAGTCCCAATCAGGAATTCTATGGCTACACCTTC
. | TRBJ2-1 | TRBD1 | TRBV24-1 | CATSDTGVWDEQFF | TGTGCCACCAGTGATACAGGGGTCTGGGATGAGCAGTTCTTC
. | TRBJ1-5 | . | TRBV21-1 | CASSKRDRESQPQHF | TGTGCCAGCAGCAAGCGGGACAGGGAAAGTCAGCCCCAGCATTTT
. | TRBJ2-5 | TRBD2 | TRBV4-2 | CASSPRTSGGGDQETQYF | TGTGCCAGCAGCCCGAGGACTAGCGGGGGGGGTGACCAAGAGACCCAGTACTTC
. | TRBJ2-3 | TRBD2 | TRBV19 | CASSSRGGGYTQYF | TGTGCCAGTAGTAGCCGGGGGGGCGGGTATACGCAGTATTTT
once | TRBJ2-7 | TRBD1 | TRBV2 | CASLGQAYEQYF | TGTGCCAGCCTCGGACAGGCCTACGAGCAGTACTTC
once | TRBJ1-1 | . | TRBV30 | CAWSVHRGFEAFF | TGTGCCTGGAGTGTACATAGGGGTTTCGAAGCTTTCTTT
once | TRBJ2-7 | TRBD1 | TRBV7-9 | CASSKRTGPRMDEQYF | TGTGCCAGCAGCAAGCGGACAGGACCTAGGATGGACGAGCAGTACTTC
. | TRBJ1-4 | . | TRBV18 | CASSPVGAANEKLFF | TGTGCCAGCTCACCAGTAGGGGCGGCTAATGAAAAACTGTTTTTT
. | TRBJ2-1 | TRBD1 | TRBV9 | CASSSRQGADNEQFF | TGTGCCAGCAGCTCTCGGCAGGGGGCCGACAATGAGCAGTTCTTC
. | TRBJ1-1 | . | TRBV5-4 | CASSWVGLNTEAFF | TGTGCCAGCAGCTGGGTAGGGCTGAACACTGAAGCTTTCTTT
. | TRBJ2-1 | . | TRBV7-9 | CASSLVGRLEQFF | TGTGCCAGCAGCTTAGTCGGGAGACTCGAGCAGTTCTTC
once | TRBJ2-2 | TRBD1 | TRBV18 | CASSQDRVVTNTGELFF | TGTGCCAGCTCACAAGACAGGGTTGTCACGAACACCGGGGAGCTGTTTTTT
. | TRBJ2-1 | TRBD1 | TRBV24-1 | CATSDLKGQGKDEQFF | TGTGCCACCAGTGATTTAAAGGGACAGGGGAAGGATGAGCAGTTCTTC
. | TRBJ2-1 | . | TRBV7-2 | CASSSWTPNEQFF | TGTGCCAGCAGCTCCTGGACACCCAATGAGCAGTTCTTC
. | TRBJ2-1 | . | TRBV5-1 | CASQGWNEQFF | TGCGCCAGCCAAGGGTGGAATGAGCAGTTCTTC
. | TRBJ2-1 | . | TRBV7-9 | CASAEYNEQFF | TGTGCCAGCGCCGAGTACAATGAGCAGTTCTTC
. | TRBJ1-1 | . | TRBV6-2/TRBV6-3 | CASSYSYSNYRAFF | TGTGCCAGCAGTTACTCCTACTCCAACTACAGGGCTTTCTTT
. | TRBJ2-3 | . | TRBV6-5 | CASSYRGPDTQYF | TGTGCCAGCAGTTACCGGGGGCCAGATACGCAGTATTTT
. | TRBJ2-7 | TRBD1 | TRBV5-4 | CASSRDRGSYEQYF | TGTGCCAGCAGCCGGGACAGGGGCTCCTACGAGCAGTACTTC
. | TRBJ2-7 | TRBD1 | TRBV5-1 | CASSSLGQGSGEQYF | TGCGCCAGCAGCTCACTGGGACAGGGTTCGGGCGAGCAGTACTTC
. | TRBJ1-3 | . | TRBV19 | CASSRVRGRSGNTIYF | TGTGCCAGTAGTAGGGTGCGGGGTCGTTCTGGAAACACCATATATTTT
. | TRBJ2-5 | . | TRBV5-1 | CASSSFGRQETQYF | TGCGCCAGCAGCTCGTTCGGGCGACAAGAGACCCAGTACTTC